Each of the 31 T cell receptor beta chains below was sequenced from the same sample in a study of beta chain features in type 1 diabetes. Study-wide results and caveats: In every one of the four CD4+ subsets, TCRB CDR3s were moderately but significantly shorter in Type 1 diabetes patients.

Reverse transcription of all isolated RNA meant that expressed TCRB transcripts were sequenced. The data were produced by immunoSEQ multiplex PCR, yet TCRdb's version contains in-frame clones alone and is incomplete. The sample contains roughly 180,000 clones, approximately 8.4% of which appear only once. The antigens for these receptors are not known. The sample taken for sequencing was central memory CD4+ T cells from blood. These receptors came from a young man with type 1 diabetes.

The chain joins TRBV11-2 to TRBJ2-7; 7 bases are shared with TRBD2. V was pared by 0 bases and J by 3 bases, with 8 bases of the junction left unmatched. This CDR3 spans 16 amino acids. Germline values: CDR1 SGHAT, CDR2 FQNNGV. The CDR3 loop is CASSLDISGIYYEQYF. CDR3 sequence (DNA): TGTGCCAGCAGCTTAGATATAAGCGGGATTTACTACGAGCAGTACTTC.

The chain uses TRBV5-4 and TRBJ2-1; no clear D. Germline lookup yields CDR1 SGHNT and CDR2 YYREEE (reference sequence). The CDR3 runs to 15 residues. Trimming pared 4 bases from V and 4 bases from J, leaving 15 bases between. CDR3 sequence reads: CASSLLGSGYNEQFF. The CDR3, as DNA: TGTGCCAGCAGCCTTCTAGGATCTGGGTACAATGAGCAGTTCTTC.

The chain employs TRBV5-1 and TRBJ2-1; 7 bases map to TRBD2. Trimming took 3 bases from V and 6 from J; bases not matched to a gene: 6. Germline lookup yields CDR1 SGHRS and CDR2 YFSETQ. The CDR3 is 14 residues long. The CDR3 nucleotides read TGCGCCAGCAGCTCCTGGACTAGTCCCAATGAGCAGTTCTTC. The encoded protein is CASSSWTSPNEQFF.

The genes are TRBV5-6 and TRBJ2-3; TRBD2 matches 7 bases. The CDR3 sequence is 17 residues long. With 3 bases clipped from V and 6 bases from J, the junction kept 16 bases outside the gene matches. Germline CDR1 SGHDT, CDR2 YYEEEE. This CDR3 reads CASSSLPIAGLQDTQYF. In DNA, the CDR3 is TGTGCCAGCAGCTCTCTCCCTATAGCGGGTTTGCAGGATACGCAGTATTTT.

The chain uses TRBV5-5 and TRBJ1-4, with unresolved D. Trimming cost V 0 bases and J 5 bases, with 8 bases left between them. The CDR3 is 14 amino acids. Per germline, CDR1 SGHKS and CDR2 YYEKEE (reference sequence). The CDR3, as DNA: TGTGCCAGCAGCTTGGTCTCCGGGAATGAAAAACTGTTTTTT. Its translation is CASSLVSGNEKLFF.

This clone showed up just a few times. The chain uses TRBV7-2 and TRBJ1-2; D unclear. This CDR3 spans 13 amino acids. Germline V gene sequence: CDR1 SGHTA, CDR2 FQGNSA. V was pared by 4 bases and J by 6 bases, with 12 bases between. The DNA of the CDR3 is TGTGCCAGCAGCTCTTACGGGAGGCATGGCTACACCTTC. It specifies CASSSYGRHGYTF.

The gene calls are TRBV4-1 and TRBJ1-6; tentatively, D is TRBD1 (5 bases). CDR1 MGHRA and CDR2 YSYEKL come from the germline V gene. CDR3 length: 15 amino acids. Deletions cut 1 base from V and 10 bases from J, with 14 bases between. For the CDR3, the DNA is TGCGCCAGCAGCCAAGGAGGGACTGGCGAGTCACCCCTCCACTTT. It translates to CASSQGGTGESPLHF.

V is TRBV6-5 and J is TRBJ2-7; D unresolved. This CDR3 is 12 amino acids long. V was clipped by 5 bases and J by 7 bases, with 12 bases between them. The V gene's germline CDR1 is MNHEY and CDR2 SVGAGI. CDR3 nucleotides: TGTGCCAGCAGTACTGGTGCGAGAGAGCAGTACTTC. This encodes CASSTGAREQYF.

The rearrangement uses TRBV30 and TRBJ2-5; maybe TRBD2 (6 bases). The CDR3 length is 11 residues. Germline-derived CDR1 and CDR2 are GTSNPN and SVGIG (reference sequence). The CDR3 is CASGTQETQYF. The CDR3 coding sequence is TGTGCGTCCGGGACTCAAGAGACCCAGTACTTC.

CDR3 protein: CAISDLSANTEAFF. DNA for the CDR3: TGTGCCATCAGCGACTTATCAGCAAACACTGAAGCTTTCTTT. V and J are TRBV10-3 and TRBJ1-1; D is ambiguous. Per germline, CDR1 ENHRY and CDR2 SYGVKD. This CDR3 has 14 residues. Trimming removed 6 bases at V and 2 bases at J, with 13 bases between.

V and J are TRBV30 and TRBJ1-4; no reliable D call. This CDR3 contains 13 residues. Germline V lookup: CDR1 GTSNPN, CDR2 SVGIG (reference sequence). V dropped 2 bases and J dropped 7 bases, with 11 bases sitting between them. In DNA, the CDR3 is TGTGCCTGGAGTAGATACTCGGGTGAAAAACTGTTTTTT. Its protein product is CAWSRYSGEKLFF.

This chain uses TRBV5-1 with TRBJ1-2; D not certain. The ends were cut back, 0 bases at V and 7 bases at J, with 13 bases in the middle. Germline loops: CDR1 SGHRS, CDR2 YFSETQ. The length of the CDR3 is 14 residues. The CDR3 DNA reads TGCGCCAGCAGCTTGGTCGATCGTTCGGGTGGCTACACCTTC. Translated: CASSLVDRSGGYTF. The full variable domain, completed using reference TRBV5-1 and TRBJ1-2, is KAGVTQTPRYLIKTRGQQVTLSCSPISGHRSVSWYQQTPGQGLQFLFEYFSETQRNKGNFPGRFSGRQFSNSRSEMNVSTLELGDSALYLCASSLVDRSGGYTFGSGTRLTVV.

V and J are TRBV29-1 and TRBJ2-7; the match to TRBD1 covers 10 bases. CDR3 length equals 13 residues. V was pared by 5 bases and J by 4 bases, with 5 bases of the junction left unmatched. Per germline, CDR1 SQVTM and CDR2 ANQGSEA. CDR3 sequence (DNA): TGCAGCGTTTCAGACAGGGGGCAATACGAGCAGTACTTC. Protein: CSVSDRGQYEQYF.

J is TRBJ2-1 and V is TRBV11-2; possibly TRBD1 for D (6 bases). Germline V gives CDR1 SGHAT, CDR2 FQNNGV. V lost 7 bases and J lost 5, with 9 bases in between. The CDR3 is made up of 12 amino acids. Written as DNA, the CDR3 is TGTGCCAGCACCTACAGGGACAATGAGCAGTTCTTC. Protein product: CASTYRDNEQFF.

This clone was detected a few times. The chain combines TRBV2 with TRBJ1-3, with D possibly matching TRBD1 (5 bases). The CDR3 contains 14 residues. V was cut by 8 bases and J by 3 bases, with 14 bases left in between. The germline V gene encodes CDR1 SNHLY and CDR2 FYNNEI. CDR3 sequence reads: CASRQGLSGNTIYF. DNA for the CDR3: TGTGCCAGCCGTCAGGGATTAAGTGGAAACACCATATATTTT.

This clone was observed a handful of times. The gene calls are TRBV2 and TRBJ2-2, with 8 bases that match TRBD1. Germline V gene sequence: CDR1 SNHLY, CDR2 FYNNEI. The junction had 10 bases not matched to a gene; V was cut back by 8 bases and J by 2 bases. The CDR3 totals 16 residues. Here the CDR3 DNA reads TGTGCCAGCCTTCCCCCAGGGGGCCGTAACACCGGGGAGCTGTTTTTT. It yields the protein CASLPPGGRNTGELFF.

This clone came up a few times. The rearrangement links TRBV30 to TRBJ1-5; TRBD1 matches 8 bases. J was trimmed by 0 bases and V by 3 bases; bases with no gene match: 7. Germline V CDR1 and CDR2: GTSNPN, SVGIG (reference sequence). This CDR3 spans 16 amino acids. Written as DNA, the CDR3 is TGTGCCTGGAGCCGCAGACAGGGGAGTAGCAATCAGCCCCAGCATTTT. Its protein is CAWSRRQGSSNQPQHF.

The V and J genes are TRBV28 and TRBJ2-5, with 7 bases matching TRBD2. Looked up from germline, CDR1 is MDHEN and CDR2 is SYDVKM. This CDR3 is 12 amino acids long. J lost 5 bases, V lost 10 bases, and 7 bases had no gene match. The CDR3 bases are TGTGCCACCAGGGAGGGTTGGGAGACCCAGTACTTC. Amino acids: CATREGWETQYF.

This clone was counted a few times. The chain employs TRBV7-9 and TRBJ2-1; 10 bases map to TRBD2. Per the germline V gene, CDR1 is SEHNR and CDR2 is FQNEAQ (reference sequence). This CDR3 region has 15 residues. The ends lost 6 bases at V and 6 bases at J; junction bases unmatched: 8. The CDR3 nucleotides are TGTGCCAGCAGTCCAGCGGGAGGGCCCGGCAATGAGCAGTTCTTC. This translates into CASSPAGGPGNEQFF. The full variable domain, rest sourced from reference TRBV7-9 and TRBJ2-1, is DTGVSQNPRHKITKRGQNVTFRCDPISEHNRLYWYRQTLGQGPEFLTYFQNEAQLEKSRLLSDRFSAERPKGSFSTLEIQRTEQGDSAMYLCASSPAGGPGNEQFFGPGTRLTVL.

V is TRBV6-6 and J is TRBJ1-1; D is possibly TRBD1 (5 bases). V shed 6 bases and J shed 1 base, with 15 bases lying between them. This CDR3 has 15 amino acids. Germline loops: CDR1 MNHNY, CDR2 SVGAGI (reference sequence). CDR3 in DNA: TGTGCCAGCAGAACGACAGCCACAAAGAACACTGAAGCTTTCTTT. Translating it yields CASRTTATKNTEAFF.

This clone was detected ten times or more. V is TRBV11-3 and J is TRBJ1-1; D unclear. Germline lookup yields CDR1 SGHNT and CDR2 YENEEA. V lost 4 bases and J lost 3, with 9 bases in between. The CDR3 consists of 13 residues. CDR3 bases: TGTGCCAGCAGCTGGTCCCAGTACACTGAAGCTTTCTTT. Its protein product is CASSWSQYTEAFF.

This clone was seen a few times. V usage is TRBV5-1 and J usage is TRBJ2-5, with D perhaps matching TRBD2 (6 bases). V was clipped by 4 bases and J by 2 bases, with 18 bases between them. Germline lookup yields CDR1 SGHRS and CDR2 YFSETQ. The CDR3 sequence is 16 residues long. CDR3 sequence (DNA): TGCGCCAGCAGCCCCGGGTGGGGACTGGAGCAAGAGACCCAGTACTTC. This sequence encodes CASSPGWGLEQETQYF.

This CDR3 reads CASEANLGSGETQYF. CDR3 DNA sequence: TGTGCCAGCGAGGCTAACCTAGGGAGCGGGGAGACCCAGTACTTC. This chain connects TRBV7-8 to TRBJ2-5; maybe TRBD2 (6 bases). Germline CDR1 is SGHVS and CDR2 is FQNEAQ. V lost 8 bases and J 5 bases, leaving 21 bases between the germline ends. CDR3 length: 15 amino acids.

This chain connects TRBV6-5 to TRBJ1-1; no clear D. The V end was cut by 2 bases, the J end by 1 base, with 5 bases between. This CDR3 has 13 amino acids. Germline V gene sequence: CDR1 MNHEY, CDR2 SVGAGI. The CDR3, as DNA: TGTGCCAGCAGTTACGCACAGAACACTGAAGCTTTCTTT. It translates to CASSYAQNTEAFF.

This clone has a handful of counts. The chain carries TRBV19 and TRBJ2-1; 9 nucleotides match TRBD1. Trimming cost V 5 bases and J 9 bases; bases outside gene matches: 8. The CDR3 consists of 14 residues. Germline lookup yields CDR1 LNHDA and CDR2 SQIVND (reference sequence). CDR3: CASSAGTGLGEQFF. The CDR3 DNA reads TGTGCCAGTAGTGCCGGGACAGGGCTGGGTGAGCAGTTCTTC.

This clone appeared a few times. V and J are TRBV23-1 and TRBJ2-5; D is perhaps TRBD2 (5 bases). TRBV23-1 belongs to the ORF category, with a function that is uncertain. Trimming cost V 0 bases and J 5 bases, with 22 bases left between them. CDR3 length: 18 residues. DNA for the CDR3: TGCGCCAGCAGTCAATCGGACTCCGGTGCCAGTCGGCCGGAGACCCAGTACTTC. It is translated as CASSQSDSGASRPETQYF.

This chain links TRBV6-6 with TRBJ1-1, with D perhaps TRBD1 (5 bases). V lost 6 bases to trimming and J lost 7 bases, with 9 bases between them. Germline CDR1 is MNHNY and CDR2 is SVGAGI (reference sequence). CDR3 length: 11 residues. The DNA of the CDR3 is TGTGCCAGCAGGCAGACAGTTGAAGCTTTCTTT. Translated: CASRQTVEAFF.

This clone was recorded a few times. This chain links TRBV9 with TRBJ2-3; tentative D call: TRBD1 (5 bases). V lost 4 bases, J lost 3 bases, and 9 bases lay in between. CDR1 is SGDLS, CDR2 YYNGEE, per germline. The CDR3 runs to 13 residues. CDR3 bases: TGTGCCAGCAGCTCTAGACAGACAGATACGCAGTATTTT. Translated: CASSSRQTDTQYF.

This clone was observed a handful of times. The chain recombines TRBV11-2 with TRBJ1-2, with TRBD1 as a possible D gene (6 bases). The CDR3 has 14 residues. Germline CDR1 reads SGHAT; CDR2 reads FQNNGV. The V gene lost 0 bases and the J gene lost 6 bases, with 11 bases spanning the gap. The CDR3 spells CASSLDLNRDGYTF. The CDR3 DNA follows: TGTGCCAGCAGCTTAGATCTTAACAGGGATGGCTACACCTTC.

The chain carries TRBV2 and TRBJ2-1, with 13 bases matching TRBD2. CDR1 is SNHLY, CDR2 FYNNEI, per germline. Trimming cost V 4 bases and J 4 bases; bases outside gene matches: 1. This CDR3 comprises 15 residues. CDR3 bases: TGTGCCAGCAGTGGGACTAGCGGGGGATACAATGAGCAGTTCTTC. Its protein is CASSGTSGGYNEQFF.

This rearrangement joins TRBV4-2 to TRBJ1-2; the D is unclear. CDR3 size: 15 residues. The germline V gene encodes CDR1 LGHNA and CDR2 YNFKEQ. Trimming left V 5 bases short and J 4 bases short, with 17 bases between. The CDR3 protein is CASSLEYGSVYGYTF. DNA of the CDR3: TGTGCCAGCAGCTTAGAGTACGGCAGCGTCTATGGCTACACCTTC.